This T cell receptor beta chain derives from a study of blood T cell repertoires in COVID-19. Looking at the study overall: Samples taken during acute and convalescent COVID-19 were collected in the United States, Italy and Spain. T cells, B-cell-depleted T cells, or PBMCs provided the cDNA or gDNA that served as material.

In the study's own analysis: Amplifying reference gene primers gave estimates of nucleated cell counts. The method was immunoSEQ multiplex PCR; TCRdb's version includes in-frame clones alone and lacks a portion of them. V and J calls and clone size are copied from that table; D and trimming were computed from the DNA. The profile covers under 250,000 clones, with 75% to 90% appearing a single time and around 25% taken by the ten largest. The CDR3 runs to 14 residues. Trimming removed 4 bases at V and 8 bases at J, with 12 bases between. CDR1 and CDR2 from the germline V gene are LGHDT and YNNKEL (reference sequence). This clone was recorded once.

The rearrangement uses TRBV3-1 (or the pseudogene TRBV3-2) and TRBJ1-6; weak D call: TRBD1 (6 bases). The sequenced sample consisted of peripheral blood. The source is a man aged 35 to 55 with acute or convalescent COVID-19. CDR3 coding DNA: TGTGCCAGCAGCCCGTCACAGGGAGATTCACCCCTCCACTTT. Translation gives CASSPSQGDSPLHF.